This TCR beta chain emerged from a study of CXCR3-negative and CXCR3-positive naive CD8 T cells. Overall study: Per library, roughly 1.6 +/- 0.3 million reads; roughly 130 million TRB reads overall.

The length of the CDR3 is 13 residues. Looked up from germline, CDR1 is SQVTM and CDR2 is ANQGSEA. Whole-study findings and limits: When CXCR3-positive naive cells were set against CXCR3-negative naive cells, the former had more hydrophobic TRB CDR3s. After cryopreservation, expression of CXCR3 was partially reduced, and most assays were run with fresh PBMCs. Memory CD8+ cells had much lower diversity, and both naive subsets had comparably high diversity.

Definition of naive CD8+ T cells rested on a CD45RO-CCR7+CD27+CD95- profile. The method, 5' RACE with UMI labels, was used to prepare the TRB cDNA libraries. No DNA is given; TCRdb re-called the 5' RACE reads and lists each CDR3 protein once. This sample's table reports 50,000 or so distinct CDR3 sequences. Concerning this clonotype: The antigen is unknown.

The chain employs TRBV29-1 and TRBJ2-7; TCRdb selects TRBD1, and the lack of DNA leaves this call unchecked. The TCR was taken from a human donor in good health. Some clones in this sample may be carry-over from other donors' samples. Sequenced: naive CXCR3+ CD8+ T cells from blood. The subset is: CD45RO-CCR7+CD27+CD95- naive CD8+ T cells expressing CXCR3 (TNR3+). This CDR3 is CSVESGRNYEQYF.